This T cell receptor (beta chain) was documented in a study of CD8+ T cells in alopecia areata. Findings and limits, study-wide: Scalp clonality dropped significantly under tofacitinib, as did expanded CD8+ top-100 clones. Scalp sequencing captures resident alphabeta T cells of normal skin too.

TCR sequencing used cDNA made by reverse transcription of extracted RNA. Assay used: immunoSEQ multiplex PCR; TCRdb lists only in-frame clones, some missing. The sample consists of around 190,000 clones, 60% of them appearing once. To note about this clone: The antigen remains undetermined.

Treatment of the sample: oral pan-JAK inhibitor, 5-10 mg twice daily. Obtained from alopecia areata patients were lesional scalp punch biopsies along with peripheral blood. Trimming cost V 6 bases and J 4 bases, with 21 bases left between them. The CDR3 is made up of 16 amino acids. CDR1 and CDR2 (germline): MNHEY, SMNVEV (reference sequence). Sequencing was performed on CD4+ T cells sorted from blood, taken at week 4, from a patient treated with tofacitinib. This TCR was sampled from a human donor with alopecia areata. The chain uses TRBV27 and TRBJ1-2; D perhaps matches TRBD1 (6 bases). The chain's CDR3 is CASRGTVGGLAYGYTF. Here the CDR3 DNA reads TGTGCCAGCAGGGGAACTGTTGGGGGGCTCGCCTATGGCTACACCTTC.